Each of the 20 T cell receptor beta chains below was sequenced from the same sample in a study of T cell responses to AZD1222 COVID-19 vaccine. Using immunoSEQ multiplex PCR, the repertoire was profiled, and TCRdb retains in-frame clones only, with some absent. The sample has under 200,000 clones, approximately 90% seen once. This sample comprised peripheral blood, obtained on day 0 of AZD1222 vaccination. The source of these receptors is an adult in good health.

This clone has only a few counts. The J gene is TRBJ2-2, the V gene TRBV7-2; 9 bases are a match to TRBD1. CDR1 SGHTA and CDR2 FQGNSA come from the germline V gene. V lost 6 bases, J lost 4 bases, and 6 bases stayed unmatched. The CDR3 has 15 residues. In DNA, the CDR3 is TGTGCCAGCAGTCGGACAGGGGCGGCCACCGGGGAGCTGTTTTTT. It encodes CASSRTGAATGELFF.

The chain employs TRBV7-3 and TRBJ2-3; 9 bases agree with TRBD2. This CDR3 contains 17 residues. The J segment lost 0 bases and the V segment lost 2 bases, leaving 6 bases of the junction unmatched. Per the germline V gene, CDR1 is SGHTA and CDR2 is FQGTGA. CDR3 DNA: TGTGCCAGCAGCTTAGGTCCTAGCGGGACTAGCACAGATACGCAGTATTTT. This sequence encodes CASSLGPSGTSTDTQYF.

This chain uses TRBV2 with TRBJ2-1; possible D gene TRBD2, 6 bases. This CDR3 contains 13 residues. CDR1 is SNHLY and CDR2 is FYNNEI in the germline V gene. Deletions cut 7 bases from V and 7 bases from J, with 14 bases between. The CDR3 DNA reads as TGTGCCAGCAACCGGGACTCGACAAATGAGCAGTTCTTC. It specifies CASNRDSTNEQFF.

The chain carries TRBV25-1 and TRBJ2-1, with 15 bases identical to TRBD2. The CDR3 runs to 16 residues. Unmatched junction bases numbered 13, after V lost 4 bases and J lost 15 bases. Germline CDR1 is MGHDK and CDR2 is SYGVNS. The CDR3, as DNA: TGTGCCAGCAGTGCAGTAACGGGACTAGCGGGAGGAGGTACGTTCTTC. The encoded protein is CASSAVTGLAGGGTFF.

The V and J genes are TRBV27 and TRBJ1-2, with 7 positions matching TRBD1. The V gene's germline CDR1 is MNHEY and CDR2 SMNVEV (reference sequence). There are 13 residues in the CDR3. J lost 8 bases, V lost 7 bases, and 10 bases had no gene match. CDR3 loop: CASTDRPAGGYTF. DNA of the CDR3: TGTGCCAGCACGGACAGGCCGGCGGGGGGCTACACCTTC.

The chain combines TRBV5-1 with TRBJ1-1; 8 bases map to TRBD1. Germline loops: CDR1 SGHRS, CDR2 YFSETQ. The length of the CDR3 is 14 residues. Trimming took 7 bases from V and 1 from J; bases not matched to a gene: 6. The CDR3 DNA sequence: TGCGCCAGCCGACAGGGGACGACGAACACTGAAGCTTTCTTT. Translating it yields CASRQGTTNTEAFF.

V gene TRBV11-3 combines with J gene TRBJ1-1, with 7 bases fitting TRBD1. The CDR3 has 15 amino acids. The germline V gene has CDR1 SGHNT and CDR2 YENEEA. J gave up 5 bases and V 5 bases, and 11 bases lay outside the gene matches. CDR3 in amino acids: CASSRLQGLGTEAFF. CDR3 nucleotide sequence: TGTGCCAGCAGCCGCTTACAGGGGCTGGGGACTGAAGCTTTCTTT.

This clone was seen only a few times. The V gene is TRBV3-1 (or the pseudogene TRBV3-2), the J gene TRBJ2-7; D perhaps matches TRBD1 (5 bases). The ends were cut back, 3 bases at V and 3 bases at J, with 12 bases in the middle. Germline CDR1 LGHDT, CDR2 YNNKEL (reference sequence). The CDR3 length is 14 residues. As DNA, the CDR3 is TGTGCCAGCAGCCAGCAGGGTGCGGTCTACGAGCAGTACTTC. It codes for CASSQQGAVYEQYF.

The chain recombines TRBV28 with TRBJ1-5; D is unclear. Germline values: CDR1 MDHEN, CDR2 SYDVKM. This CDR3 region has 14 residues. The V end lost 2 bases, the J end lost 0 bases, and 5 bases lay between the germline ends. CDR3 sequence: CASSLRFSNQPQHF. CDR3 bases: TGTGCCAGCAGTTTAAGGTTTAGCAATCAGCCCCAGCATTTT.

The rearrangement joins TRBV4-3 to TRBJ1-5, with TRBD1 as a possible D gene (6 bases). The CDR3 spans 15 residues. Germline V gives CDR1 LGHNA, CDR2 YSLEER. Trimming cost V 0 bases and J 5 bases, with 11 bases left between them. CDR3 DNA sequence: TGCGCCAGCAGCCAAGACAGGGGAGCTCATCAGCCCCAGCATTTT. It is translated as CASSQDRGAHQPQHF.

The chain is built from TRBV28 and TRBJ1-5; no clear D. Deletions cut 6 bases from V and 6 bases from J, with 12 bases between. CDR1 and CDR2 from the germline V gene are MDHEN and SYDVKM. The CDR3 has 13 residues. CDR3 in DNA: TGTGCCAGCAGGCCCTCCGTGGCTCAGCCCCAGCATTTT. Its protein is CASRPSVAQPQHF. Full variable domain (rest looked up from reference TRBV28 and TRBJ1-5): DVKVTQSSRYLVKRTGEKVFLECVQDMDHENMFWYRQDPGLGLRLIYFSYDVKMKEKGDIPEGYSVSREKKERFSLILESASTNQTSMYLCASRPSVAQPQHFGDGTRLSIL.

The chain has TRBV15 and TRBJ2-7; D is perhaps TRBD1 (6 bases). The CDR3 has 15 amino acids. Trimming cost V 3 bases and J 0 bases, with 12 bases left between them. Germline V gene sequence: CDR1 LNHNV, CDR2 YYDKDF (reference sequence). In DNA, the CDR3 is TGTGCCACCAGCAGGACCGACAGGAGCTCCTACGAGCAGTACTTC. Protein sequence: CATSRTDRSSYEQYF. Full variable domain (missing parts from reference TRBV15 and TRBJ2-7): DAMVIQNPRYQVTQFGKPVTLSCSQTLNHNVMYWYQQKSSQAPKLLFHYYDKDFNNEADTPDNFQSRRPNTSFCFLDIRSPGLGDTAMYLCATSRTDRSSYEQYFGPGTRLTVT.

This chain uses TRBV5-6 with TRBJ2-5, with D possibly TRBD1 on 6 matching bases. CDR1 is SGHDT and CDR2 is YYEEEE in the germline V gene. The CDR3 has 15 amino acids. Trimming took off 0 bases at V and 5 bases at J, with 14 bases between the two ends. The CDR3 reads CASSLAGQGLETQYF. Here the CDR3 DNA reads TGTGCCAGCAGCTTGGCAGGGCAGGGGCTGGAGACCCAGTACTTC.

V is TRBV6-4 and J is TRBJ1-6, with D unresolved. The V gene's germline CDR1 is MRHNA and CDR2 SNTAGT. Trimming removed 6 bases from V and 8 bases from J, with 14 bases in between. The CDR3 extends over 14 amino acids. The CDR3 loop reads CASRVNSLDSPLHF. The CDR3 DNA reads TGTGCCAGCAGGGTGAACAGTCTCGATTCACCCCTCCACTTT.

This chain uses TRBV5-1 with TRBJ1-6; D might be TRBD1 (5 bases). This CDR3 comprises 13 residues. Germline values: CDR1 SGHRS, CDR2 YFSETQ. The ends were cut back, 9 bases at V and 10 bases at J, with 17 bases in the middle. CDR3 sequence reads: CATRDGFQSPLHF. CDR3 DNA sequence: TGCGCCACCAGGGACGGTTTTCAGTCACCCCTCCACTTT.

CDR3 nucleotide sequence: TGCAGTGCTGGGCTTAGGCATGAGCAGTTCTTC. It encodes CSAGLRHEQFF. The V call is TRBV20-1, the J call TRBJ2-1, with D unclear. The CDR3 consists of 11 residues. Between the trimmed V and J ends, which lost 5 bases and 8 bases, there was a span of 10 bases. In germline, CDR1 is DFQATT, CDR2 SNEGSKA (reference sequence).

V is TRBV6-8 and J is TRBJ2-7, with TRBD2 matching 8 bases. Germline-derived CDR1 and CDR2 are MNHGY and SAAAGT. The CDR3 is 16 amino acids. The V segment lost 7 bases and the J segment 3 bases; nucleotides outside the gene matches: 14. CDR3 loop: CASNGSSGPSFYEQYF. The DNA for the CDR3 is TGTGCCAGCAATGGATCTAGCGGGCCTTCTTTCTACGAGCAGTACTTC.

This rearrangement joins TRBV28 to TRBJ2-5, with D unresolved. Deletions cut 2 bases from V and 5 bases from J, with 3 bases between. This CDR3 is built from 11 residues. The germline CDR1 and CDR2 sequences are MDHEN and SYDVKM. The CDR3 sequence is CASSLRETQYF. The DNA of the CDR3 is TGTGCCAGCAGTTTAAGGGAGACCCAGTACTTC.

This clone appeared once. The chain recombines TRBV6-6 with TRBJ2-7; a weak D match, TRBD2 (6 bases). This CDR3 has 14 amino acids. Germline V gives CDR1 MNHNY, CDR2 SVGAGI (reference sequence). With 5 bases removed from V and 4 bases from J, the gap between germline ends came to 15 bases. The CDR3 nucleotides are TGTGCCAGCAGTCCGGGACTTGAAATATACGAGCAGTACTTC. Encoded protein: CASSPGLEIYEQYF.

This chain joins TRBV19 and TRBJ1-4; D ambiguous. This CDR3 is 14 amino acids long. The V gene lost 6 bases and the J gene lost 0 bases, with 8 bases spanning the gap. Germline assignment: CDR1 LNHDA and CDR2 SQIVND (reference sequence). The CDR3 DNA follows: TGTGCCAGTAGCGACGGTTCAACTAATGAAAAACTGTTTTTT. Protein product: CASSDGSTNEKLFF. Supplemented by reference TRBV19 and TRBJ1-4, the full variable domain reads DGGITQSPKYLFRKEGQNVTLSCEQNLNHDAMYWYRQDPGQGLRLIYYSQIVNDFQKGDIAEGYSVSREKKESFPLTVTSAQKNPTAFYLCASSDGSTNEKLFFGSGTQLSVL.